The subject of this entry is one T cell receptor beta chain. The data are from a study of blood T cell repertoires in COVID-19. The wider study: Acute and convalescent COVID-19 samples came from the United States, Italy and Spain. From T cells, B-cell-depleted T cells, or PBMCs came the material, which was cDNA or gDNA.

The CDR3 sequence is 13 residues long. Trimming cost V 4 bases and J 1 base, with 8 bases left between them. In germline, CDR1 is SGHRS, CDR2 YFSETQ. As handled by the study authors: Amplification of reference gene primers provided the estimated nucleated cell counts. TCRdb's copy holds only in-frame clones and misses some; the assay was immunoSEQ multiplex PCR. Clone size and V and J calls were adopted from that table, with D and trimming inferred from the DNA. The table includes some 460,000 clones, more than 85% detected once. The rearrangement joins TRBV5-1 to TRBJ1-1; the D gene is possibly TRBD1 (5 bases). Specimen: peripheral blood. This clonotype was sampled from a woman aged 25 to 45 with acute or convalescent COVID-19. The DNA for the CDR3 is TGCGCCAGCAGCATCAGGGAGAACACTGAAGCTTTCTTT. It yields the protein CASSIRENTEAFF. Combining the CDR3 with reference TRBV5-1 and TRBJ1-1 gives the whole variable domain KAGVTQTPRYLIKTRGQQVTLSCSPISGHRSVSWYQQTPGQGLQFLFEYFSETQRNKGNFPGRFSGRQFSNSRSEMNVSTLELGDSALYLCASSIRENTEAFFGQGTRLTVV.